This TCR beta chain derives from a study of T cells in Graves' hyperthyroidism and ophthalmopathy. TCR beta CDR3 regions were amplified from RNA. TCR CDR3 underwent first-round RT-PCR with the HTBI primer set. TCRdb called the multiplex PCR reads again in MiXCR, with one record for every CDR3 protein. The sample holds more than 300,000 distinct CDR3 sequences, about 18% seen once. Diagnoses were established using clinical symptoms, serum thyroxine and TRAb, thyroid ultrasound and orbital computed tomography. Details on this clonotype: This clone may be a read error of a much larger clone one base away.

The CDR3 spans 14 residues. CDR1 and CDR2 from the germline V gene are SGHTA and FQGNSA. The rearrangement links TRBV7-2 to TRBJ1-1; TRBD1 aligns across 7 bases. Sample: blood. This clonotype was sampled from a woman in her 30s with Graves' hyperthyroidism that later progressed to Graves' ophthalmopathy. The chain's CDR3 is CASSQDRWNTQAFF. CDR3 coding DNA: TGTGCCAGCAGCCAGGACAGGTGGAACACTCAAGCTTTCTTT.